These 30 T cell receptor beta chains originate from one sample sequenced in a study of blood T cells in healthy people across ages. Together with a sample-barcoded 5' primer, a J-beta primer mix was included in a second PCR lasting about 7 to 12 cycles. TCRdb re-derived calls from the 5' RACE reads in MiXCR, one entry per CDR3 protein. This sample has 580,000 or so distinct CDR3 sequences, with 40% to 55% found just once. Sequenced input: blood. These receptors were obtained from a man aged 80 or over in good health.

In its sample, this clonotype was seen a few times. The chain uses TRBV7-2 and TRBJ2-3, with D uncertain. The CDR3 is 17 residues long. V dropped 2 bases and J dropped 6 bases, with 21 bases sitting between them. CDR1 SGHTA and CDR2 FQGNSA come from the germline V gene. The CDR3 DNA reads TGTGCCAGCAGCTTAAGGTCCGGTCTAGGAGATGTGGATACGCAGTATTTT. The encoded protein is CASSLRSGLGDVDTQYF.

J is TRBJ2-1 and V is TRBV28; D remains ambiguous. CDR3 length equals 12 residues. V lost 4 bases to trimming and J lost 8 bases, with 9 bases between them. The germline V gene has CDR1 MDHEN and CDR2 SYDVKM. The CDR3 protein is CASSSAWYEQFF. DNA for the CDR3: TGTGCCAGCAGTTCCGCGTGGTATGAGCAGTTCTTC.

The gene calls are TRBV10-3 and TRBJ1-5; D remains ambiguous. Between the trimmed V and J ends, which lost 11 bases and 4 bases, there was a span of 9 bases. Germline assignment: CDR1 ENHRY and CDR2 SYGVKD. The CDR3 spans 11 residues. CDR3 DNA sequence: TGTGCCTTCCCGGGGAATCAGCCCCAGCATTTT. This gives the protein CAFPGNQPQHF.

V and J are TRBV5-6 and TRBJ1-2, with 9 bases identical to TRBD1. The CDR3 has 12 amino acids. Germline V gene data show CDR1 as SGHDT and CDR2 as YYEEEE. V lost 2 bases, J lost 9 bases, and 2 bases stayed unmatched. The CDR3 sequence is CASSFGQGSYTF. In DNA form, the CDR3 reads TGTGCCAGCAGCTTCGGACAGGGGAGCTACACCTTC.

The chain recombines TRBV7-2 with TRBJ2-3; D may correspond to TRBD1 or TRBD2 (5 bases each). CDR3 length: 16 residues. The germline gives CDR1 SGHTA, CDR2 FQGNSA. The V end was cut by 0 bases, the J end by 0 bases, with 10 bases between. The CDR3 here is CASSLAGDGSTDTQYF. The CDR3 DNA sequence: TGTGCCAGCAGCTTAGCGGGGGACGGTAGCACAGATACGCAGTATTTT. The whole variable domain, remainder taken from reference TRBV7-2 and TRBJ2-3, is GAGVSQSPSNKVTEKGKDVELRCDPISGHTALYWYRQSLGQGLEFLIYFQGNSAPDKSGLPSDRFSAERTGGSVSTLTIQRTQQEDSAVYLCASSLAGDGSTDTQYFGPGTRLTVL.

This chain connects TRBV6-2 or TRBV6-3 to TRBJ2-1; no firm D call. This CDR3 spans 15 amino acids. The V end was cut by 0 bases, the J end by 10 bases, with 16 bases between. CDR1 is MNHEY and CDR2 is SVGEGT in the germline V gene. In DNA form, the CDR3 reads TGTGCCAGCAGTTACTCGAGCGCCTCAACAGCAGAGCAGTTCTTC. It translates to CASSYSSASTAEQFF.

This chain uses TRBV3-1 with TRBJ1-2; D is ambiguous. CDR1 and CDR2 from the germline V gene are LGHDT and YNNKEL (reference sequence). The CDR3 spans 13 residues. V was clipped by 4 bases and J by 4 bases, with 10 bases between them. The CDR3 here is CASSPPDRYGYTF. The DNA of the CDR3 is TGTGCCAGCAGCCCCCCGGACCGCTATGGCTACACCTTC.

The V call is TRBV7-2, the J call TRBJ1-4, with a possible D match to TRBD1 (5 bases). Trimming took 3 bases from V and 10 from J, leaving 9 bases between them. Germline CDR1 is SGHTA and CDR2 is FQGNSA. This CDR3 contains 12 residues. CDR3 bases: TGTGCCAGCAGCTTTTACGGGGGAAAACTGTTTTTT. Translation: CASSFYGGKLFF.

In this sample, this clonotype turned up many times. The chain uses TRBV7-9 and TRBJ2-3, with 7 bases identical to TRBD2. The germline V gene has CDR1 SEHNR and CDR2 FQNEAQ (reference sequence). J gave up 0 bases and V 1 base, and 1 base lay outside the gene matches. This CDR3 has 15 residues. This CDR3 reads CASSLGGLSTDTQYF. CDR3 bases: TGTGCCAGCAGCTTAGGGGGACTAAGCACAGATACGCAGTATTTT.

Regarding this clonotype: This sequence may be a read error, since a much larger clone differs from it by one base. The chain couples TRBV29-1 to TRBJ2-3; 9 bases agree with TRBD2. Trimming removed 7 bases from V and 5 bases from J; junction bases left unmatched: 4. Looked up from germline, CDR1 is SQVTM and CDR2 is ANQGSEA. The CDR3 consists of 12 residues. CDR3 sequence: CSAVAGEDTQYF. CDR3 DNA: TGCAGCGCCGTAGCGGGGGAAGATACGCAGTATTTT.

This clonotype was found a few times. This chain joins TRBV4-3 and TRBJ2-1; 9 bases fit TRBD2. V gave up 3 bases and J gave up 9 bases; unmatched junction bases: 6. Germline CDR1 LGHNA, CDR2 YSLEER. The length of the CDR3 is 14 residues. CDR3 in DNA: TGCGCCAGCAGCCAGGCCGGGACTAGCCGTGAGCAGTTCTTC. Encoded protein: CASSQAGTSREQFF.

About this clonotype itself: A read error may explain this, as a much larger clone is one base away. The chain is built from TRBV29-1 and TRBJ2-5; 8 bases match TRBD2. CDR3 length equals 15 residues. Germline loops: CDR1 SQVTM, CDR2 ANQGSEA. Unmatched junction bases numbered 15, after V lost 1 base and J lost 11 bases. The CDR3 sequence is CSVEGPGTSRNEQYF. CDR3 DNA sequence: TGCAGCGTTGAAGGTCCCGGGACTAGTAGGAATGAGCAGTACTTC.

This clonotype was detected only once. The genes are TRBV29-1 and TRBJ2-3, with D possibly being TRBD1 or TRBD2 (5 bases each). V shed 6 bases and J shed 6 bases, with 13 bases lying between them. From germline, CDR1 is SQVTM and CDR2 ANQGSEA. The length of the CDR3 is 12 residues. As DNA, the CDR3 is TGCAGCGTATCGAGGGGTTCGGATACGCAGTATTTT. Protein: CSVSRGSDTQYF.

This clonotype appeared a few times. This chain uses TRBV6-6 with TRBJ1-5; 7 nucleotides line up with TRBD1. The CDR3 consists of 12 residues. Germline values: CDR1 MNHNY, CDR2 SVGAGI (reference sequence). Trimming at V came to 4 bases and at J to 7 bases, leaving 1 base not matched to a gene. For the CDR3, the DNA is TGTGCCAGCAGTTCACAGGGGCAGCCCCAGCATTTT. It is translated as CASSSQGQPQHF.

This clonotype was detected a few times. The V gene is TRBV7-2, the J gene TRBJ2-4, with unresolved D. The CDR3 runs 14 residues. The germline V gene encodes CDR1 SGHTA and CDR2 FQGNSA. Trimming removed 1 base at V and 6 bases at J, with 10 bases between. Here the CDR3 reads CASSLGRVGNIQYF. The CDR3 nucleotides read TGTGCCAGCAGCTTAGGTAGGGTAGGAAACATTCAGTACTTC.

This clonotype has only a few counts. J is TRBJ2-5 and V is TRBV4-3; TRBD2 agrees at 13 bases. CDR3 length: 15 amino acids. V lost 1 base and J lost 5; bases outside the gene matches: 1. Germline CDR1 is LGHNA and CDR2 is YSLEER. The CDR3 sequence: CASSQATSGGETQYF. The CDR3 region has the DNA TGCGCCAGCAGCCAAGCGACTAGCGGGGGGGAGACCCAGTACTTC.

This clonotype has more than one count but fewer than ten. The V call is TRBV6-2 or TRBV6-3, the J call TRBJ2-1; 9 nucleotides align to TRBD2. V lost 6 bases to trimming and J lost 7 bases; unmatched junction nucleotides: 7. From germline, CDR1 is MNHEY and CDR2 SVGEGT. The CDR3 runs to 14 residues. The CDR3 loop reads CASSRLAVRNEQFF. Written as DNA, the CDR3 is TGTGCCAGCAGCCGACTAGCGGTCCGGAATGAGCAGTTCTTC.

This clonotype was seen only a few times. The V and J genes are TRBV29-1 and TRBJ2-6; D ambiguous. This CDR3 has 13 residues. V lost 3 bases to trimming and J lost 1 base, with 4 bases between them. Germline V CDR1 and CDR2: SQVTM, ANQGSEA. The CDR3 reads CSVDLSGANVLTF. The CDR3 DNA follows: TGCAGCGTTGACTTGTCTGGGGCCAACGTCCTGACTTTC.

Of note for this clonotype: The junction departs from the called germline gene at one end, perhaps through a read error. The CDR3 sequence is CASSLPTQCRTDTKYF. CDR3 coding DNA: TGTGCCAGCAGTCTACCGACTCAGTGTCGCACAGATACGAAGTATTTT. The chain is built from TRBV27 and TRBJ2-3, with D hard to call. The CDR3 is 16 residues long. Germline V gene data show CDR1 as MNHEY and CDR2 as SMNVEV (reference sequence).

The table lists this clonotype with a few counts. This rearrangement joins TRBV4-2 to TRBJ1-2; D ambiguous. CDR3 length: 15 amino acids. The V end was cut by 0 bases, the J end by 2 bases, with 10 bases between. Germline CDR1 reads LGHNA; CDR2 reads YNFKEQ. This chain's CDR3 is CASSQDLGRNYGYTF. The CDR3 coding sequence is TGTGCCAGCAGCCAAGATCTCGGCCGAAACTATGGCTACACCTTC.

J is TRBJ2-1 and V is TRBV7-2; a possible D gene is TRBD2 (5 bases). This CDR3 region has 15 residues. In germline, CDR1 is SGHTA, CDR2 FQGNSA. The V gene lost 5 bases and the J gene lost 3 bases, with 14 bases spanning the gap. The CDR3 region has the DNA TGTGCCAGCAGCCCGACGAGGGATGGCTACAATGAGCAGTTCTTC. This gives the protein CASSPTRDGYNEQFF.

The chain recombines TRBV29-1 with TRBJ2-5; maybe TRBD2 (5 bases). The CDR3 consists of 13 residues. Germline V gene lookup returns CDR1 SQVTM and CDR2 ANQGSEA. The ends were cut back, 3 bases at V and 2 bases at J, with 10 bases in the middle. The chain's CDR3 is CSVDPGNQETQYF. The CDR3 bases are TGCAGCGTTGATCCGGGGAATCAAGAGACCCAGTACTTC.

This clonotype was detected only a few times. The chain has TRBV7-2 and TRBJ2-1; 7 nucleotides line up with TRBD1. This CDR3 is built from 13 residues. The trim removed 5 bases at V and 5 bases at J, leaving 3 bases unmatched. Germline CDR1 SGHTA, CDR2 FQGNSA. The CDR3 here is CASSITGDNEQFF. Written as DNA, the CDR3 is TGTGCCAGCAGCATAACAGGGGACAATGAGCAGTTCTTC. Filled out from reference TRBV7-2 and TRBJ2-1, the complete variable domain reads GAGVSQSPSNKVTEKGKDVELRCDPISGHTALYWYRQSLGQGLEFLIYFQGNSAPDKSGLPSDRFSAERTGGSVSTLTIQRTQQEDSAVYLCASSITGDNEQFFGPGTRLTVL.

This rearrangement joins TRBV10-3 to TRBJ2-4; 10 bases are a match to TRBD1. TRBJ2-7 explains the end of the DNA better; the J call may be wrong. CDR1 and CDR2 from the germline V gene are ENHRY and SYGVKD. The CDR3 has 17 residues. CDR3 DNA: TGTGCCATCAGTAAGGACAGGGGGACGAGTTTTCCCTACGAGCAGTACTTC. Its translation is CAISKDRGTSFPYEQYF.

In this sample, this clonotype turned up a few times. This CDR3 reads CSASSGQTNQPQHF. The CDR3 region has the DNA TGCAGCGCGAGTTCCGGACAGACCAATCAGCCCCAGCATTTT. The genes are TRBV29-1 and TRBJ1-5; perhaps TRBD1 as D (6 bases). Germline CDR1 is SQVTM and CDR2 is ANQGSEA. V was trimmed by 7 bases and J by 3 bases, leaving 16 bases between them. The CDR3 runs 14 residues.

This clonotype was detected many times. Relative to the germline gene, one junction end is altered; a read error may explain this. This sequence joins TRBV5-1 and TRBJ2-7; D may match TRBD1 or TRBD2 (5 bases each). The CDR3 length is 12 residues. Germline values: CDR1 SGHRS, CDR2 YFSETQ. The CDR3 protein is CASSWDGYEQYF. In DNA form, the CDR3 reads TGTGCCAGCAGTTGGGACGGCTACGAGCAGTACTTC.

The gene calls are TRBV13 and TRBJ2-2; unclear D gene. This CDR3 is 13 amino acids long. The germline V gene encodes CDR1 PRHDT and CDR2 FYEKMQ (reference sequence). Trimming stripped 2 bases from V and 6 bases from J, with 7 bases between. The CDR3 region is CASSLFDPGELFF. CDR3 in DNA: TGTGCCAGCAGCTTATTTGACCCCGGGGAGCTGTTTTTT.

V is TRBV29-1 and J is TRBJ2-5, with D unclear. CDR3 length: 15 residues. Trimming left V 5 bases short and J 5 bases short, with 21 bases between. Germline V gene data show CDR1 as SQVTM and CDR2 as ANQGSEA. The CDR3 protein is CSVLKGGSYTETQYF. In DNA, the CDR3 is TGCAGCGTTCTAAAAGGTGGTAGCTACACCGAGACCCAGTACTTC.

The rearrangement joins TRBV12-3 or TRBV12-4 to TRBJ2-7; D remains unclear. CDR3 length: 14 amino acids. Trimming cost V 5 bases and J 3 bases, with 14 bases left between them. CDR3 coding DNA: TGTGCCAGCAGTAACACAGTTGGGGACTACGAGCAGTACTTC. It specifies CASSNTVGDYEQYF.

The genes are TRBV5-1 and TRBJ2-3; 9 bases fit TRBD2. CDR3 length equals 15 residues. V was pared by 3 bases and J by 2 bases, with 4 bases of the junction left unmatched. CDR1 is SGHRS, CDR2 YFSETQ, per germline. The CDR3 DNA is TGCGCCAGCAGCTCGACTAGCGGAACCACAGATACGCAGTATTTT. Protein product: CASSSTSGTTDTQYF.